A selection of T cell receptor beta chains follows, all from one sample in a study of PD-1 blockade in classical Hodgkin lymphoma. TCRdb keeps only in-frame clones here, not all; method: immunoSEQ multiplex PCR. The table lists roughly 100,000 clones, 85% to 95% of them singletons. Sequencing was performed on peripheral blood mononuclear cells (PBMCs), taken before the fourth cycle of nivolumab. The origin of the receptors is a human donor with classical Hodgkin lymphoma. Both conserved end residues are part of each CDR3. Fields, in order: clone size, D gene, J gene, V gene, CDR3 protein, CDR3 DNA. A D gene is named only where the DNA matches it firmly. Rows may omit the clone size; those that give it use once, few, many or a size class.

size: .; D: .; J: TRBJ2-4; V: TRBV21-1; CDR3: CASSRAGGKTQNIQYF; DNA: TGTGCCAGCAGTAGGGCAGGGGGAAAAACCCAAAACATTCAGTACTTC
size: .; D: .; J: TRBJ2-7; V: TRBV30; CDR3: CAWRRINYEQYF; DNA: TGTGCCTGGAGAAGAATCAACTACGAGCAGTACTTC
size: once; D: TRBD1; J: TRBJ1-2; V: TRBV10-3; CDR3: CAISGTGQHYGYTF; DNA: TGTGCCATCAGCGGGACAGGTCAACACTATGGCTACACCTTC
size: .; D: TRBD1; J: TRBJ1-2; V: TRBV6-1; CDR3: CASSGPVIGTGIRYTF; DNA: TGTGCCAGCAGTGGCCCGGTAATAGGGACAGGGATCCGCTACACCTTC
size: .; D: TRBD1; J: TRBJ1-1; V: TRBV11-2; CDR3: CASSLMGQGNTEAFF; DNA: TGTGCCAGCAGCTTAATGGGACAGGGGAACACTGAAGCTTTCTTT
size: .; D: .; J: TRBJ2-3; V: TRBV25-1; CDR3: CASSIVAPDTQYF; DNA: TGTGCCAGCAGTATCGTTGCTCCAGATACGCAGTATTTT
size: .; D: .; J: TRBJ2-2; V: TRBV30; CDR3: CAWKYGSSNTGELFF; DNA: TGTGCCTGGAAGTACGGGAGCTCGAACACCGGGGAGCTGTTTTTT
size: few; D: .; J: TRBJ1-1; V: TRBV30; CDR3: CAWTWRGFTEAFF; DNA: TGTGCCTGGACCTGGAGGGGATTTACCGAAGCTTTCTTT
size: .; D: TRBD2; J: TRBJ2-3; V: TRBV9; CDR3: CASSRDVQSGTSTDTQYF; DNA: TGTGCCAGCAGCCGTGACGTACAGAGCGGGACTAGCACAGATACGCAGTATTTT
size: once; D: TRBD1; J: TRBJ2-1; V: TRBV6-1; CDR3: CASSDRDRAYNEQFF; DNA: TGTGCCAGCAGTGATAGGGACAGGGCCTACAATGAGCAGTTCTTC
size: .; D: TRBD2; J: TRBJ2-1; V: TRBV6-6; CDR3: CASSLLAGGIEQFF; DNA: TGTGCCAGCAGTCTACTAGCGGGAGGCATCGAGCAGTTCTTC
size: .; D: TRBD1; J: TRBJ1-5; V: TRBV6-1; CDR3: CASRGSTGDQPQHF; DNA: TGTGCCAGCAGGGGTTCCACAGGGGATCAGCCCCAGCATTTT
size: .; D: .; J: TRBJ2-2; V: TRBV5-4; CDR3: CASSSGGRGSGELFF; DNA: TGTGCCAGCAGCTCAGGGGGGAGAGGGAGCGGGGAGCTGTTTTTT
size: once; D: TRBD2; J: TRBJ2-1; V: TRBV7-3; CDR3: CASSLLASGRNEQFF; DNA: TGTGCCAGCAGCTTACTGGCTAGCGGGAGAAATGAGCAGTTCTTC
size: .; D: .; J: TRBJ1-1; V: TRBV6-1; CDR3: CASRGRGARNTEAFF; DNA: TGTGCCAGCAGAGGTCGGGGGGCGAGGAACACTGAAGCTTTCTTT
size: .; D: TRBD1; J: TRBJ1-2; V: TRBV28; CDR3: CASTTGAAYGYTF; DNA: TGTGCCAGCACGACAGGGGCTGCCTATGGCTACACCTTC
size: .; D: .; J: TRBJ2-5; V: TRBV13; CDR3: CASSSSRRETQYF; DNA: TGTGCCAGCAGCTCCTCGCGCCGAGAGACCCAGTACTTC
size: .; D: TRBD2; J: TRBJ2-1; V: TRBV27; CDR3: CASSPRGGGNEQFF; DNA: TGTGCCAGCAGTCCACGGGGGGGCGGCAATGAGCAGTTCTTC
size: .; D: TRBD2; J: TRBJ2-1; V: TRBV9; CDR3: CASSGQTSGPFPSYYNEQFF; DNA: TGTGCCAGCAGCGGGCAAACTAGCGGCCCCTTTCCCTCTTATTACAATGAGCAGTTCTTC
size: .; D: TRBD1; J: TRBJ2-7; V: TRBV29-1; CDR3: CSVVPQGAYEQYF; DNA: TGCAGCGTTGTACCCCAGGGGGCTTACGAGCAGTACTTC
size: .; D: .; J: TRBJ1-6; V: TRBV2; CDR3: CASSEGVYNSPLHF; DNA: TGTGCCAGCAGTGAAGGGGTGTATAATTCACCCCTCCACTTT
size: .; D: .; J: TRBJ2-7; V: TRBV5-1; CDR3: CASSLGAGTSYEQYF; DNA: TGCGCCAGCAGCTTGGGAGCGGGTACCTCCTACGAGCAGTACTTC
size: .; D: .; J: TRBJ1-1; V: TRBV30; CDR3: CAWSVSAGNTEAFF; DNA: TGTGCCTGGAGTGTTTCGGCGGGGAACACTGAAGCTTTCTTT
size: .; D: .; J: TRBJ1-3; V: TRBV9; CDR3: CASSPWAAGNTIYF; DNA: TGTGCCAGCAGCCCTTGGGCCGCTGGAAACACCATATATTTT
size: many; D: .; J: TRBJ2-7; V: TRBV2; CDR3: CASTPDSHEQYF; DNA: TGTGCCAGCACCCCGGACAGCCACGAGCAGTACTTC
size: .; D: TRBD2; J: TRBJ2-1; V: TRBV30; CDR3: CAYTGTRHEQFF; DNA: TGTGCCTACACCGGGACTAGGCATGAGCAGTTCTTC
size: .; D: TRBD1; J: TRBJ1-1; V: TRBV4-2; CDR3: CASSQNEGAGGTEAFF; DNA: TGTGCCAGCAGCCAAAACGAGGGGGCAGGGGGGACTGAAGCTTTCTTT
size: few; D: .; J: TRBJ1-1; V: TRBV6-1; CDR3: CASSETGRSTEAFF; DNA: TGTGCCAGCAGTGAAACAGGGCGGAGCACTGAAGCTTTCTTT
size: .; D: .; J: TRBJ2-7; V: TRBV5-1; CDR3: CASSLAGGSGYEQYF; DNA: TGCGCCAGCAGCTTGGCTGGGGGGAGCGGCTACGAGCAGTACTTC
size: .; D: .; J: TRBJ2-2; V: TRBV4-1; CDR3: CASSQGFIANTGELFF; DNA: TGCGCCAGCAGCCAAGGGTTCATCGCGAACACCGGGGAGCTGTTTTTT
size: once; D: .; J: TRBJ2-3; V: TRBV29-1; CDR3: CSQRSTDTQYF; DNA: TGCAGCCAACGAAGCACAGATACGCAGTATTTT
size: .; D: .; J: TRBJ1-1; V: TRBV10-3; CDR3: CAIKPSEGYTEAFF; DNA: TGTGCCATCAAGCCTTCCGAGGGGTACACTGAAGCTTTCTTT
size: .; D: .; J: TRBJ1-1; V: TRBV5-1; CDR3: CASSEGAGGLGAEAFF; DNA: TGCGCCAGCAGCGAAGGGGCCGGGGGGCTCGGGGCTGAAGCTTTCTTT
size: .; D: .; J: TRBJ2-1; V: TRBV10-3; CDR3: CAIRTSSRNEQFF; DNA: TGTGCCATCAGGACTAGTTCGAGGAATGAGCAGTTCTTC
size: once; D: .; J: TRBJ1-2; V: TRBV9; CDR3: CASSVGGSQAGTF; DNA: TGTGCCAGCAGCGTAGGCGGGTCGCAGGCCGGCACCTTC
size: .; D: TRBD2; J: TRBJ2-1; V: TRBV5-1; CDR3: CASSFSRASGSSEQFF; DNA: TGCGCCAGCAGCTTTAGTAGGGCTAGCGGGAGTAGTGAGCAGTTCTTC
size: .; D: .; J: TRBJ2-7; V: TRBV25-1; CDR3: CASSEWPPGVSYEQYF; DNA: TGTGCCAGCAGTGAATGGCCCCCCGGGGTGTCCTACGAGCAGTACTTC
size: .; D: TRBD1; J: TRBJ2-1; V: TRBV2; CDR3: CASRGTGGAYNEQFF; DNA: TGTGCCAGCAGGGGGACAGGGGGCGCCTACAATGAGCAGTTCTTC
size: once; D: TRBD1; J: TRBJ2-2; V: TRBV27; CDR3: CASGPGQGLINTGELFF; DNA: TGTGCCAGCGGTCCGGGACAGGGGCTCATAAACACCGGGGAGCTGTTTTTT
size: .; D: .; J: TRBJ2-3; V: TRBV18; CDR3: CASSPTLPSADTQYF; DNA: TGTGCCAGCTCACCGACACTGCCTAGCGCAGATACGCAGTATTTT
size: .; D: TRBD2; J: TRBJ2-1; V: TRBV9; CDR3: CASSTGWTSGREGEQFF; DNA: TGTGCCAGCAGCACCGGCTGGACTAGCGGGAGGGAAGGTGAGCAGTTCTTC
size: .; D: TRBD2; J: TRBJ2-3; V: TRBV29-1; CDR3: CSVRSGSVDTQYF; DNA: TGCAGCGTTAGGAGCGGGAGTGTAGATACGCAGTATTTT
size: .; D: TRBD2; J: TRBJ2-3; V: TRBV5-6; CDR3: CASSFRTSGLTDTQYF; DNA: TGTGCCAGCAGCTTTCGGACTAGCGGACTCACAGATACGCAGTATTTT
size: .; D: TRBD1; J: TRBJ1-2; V: TRBV6-5; CDR3: CASSTRQGGYGYTF; DNA: TGTGCCAGCAGTACAAGACAGGGAGGCTATGGCTACACCTTC
size: .; D: .; J: TRBJ2-7; V: TRBV29-1; CDR3: CSVYDYEQYF; DNA: TGCAGCGTTTATGACTACGAGCAGTACTTC
size: .; D: .; J: TRBJ1-1; V: TRBV2; CDR3: CASSVLGGTEAFF; DNA: TGTGCCAGCAGTGTATTGGGGGGGACTGAAGCTTTCTTT
size: .; D: .; J: TRBJ1-5; V: TRBV5-1; CDR3: CASSLDPLRFDSNQPQHF; DNA: TGCGCCAGCAGCTTGGACCCACTCCGCTTTGATAGCAATCAGCCCCAGCATTTT
size: .; D: TRBD1; J: TRBJ1-3; V: TRBV6-1; CDR3: CASSERGQGALTGNTIYF; DNA: TGTGCCAGCAGTGAAAGGGGACAGGGGGCGCTGACTGGAAACACCATATATTTT
size: few; D: .; J: TRBJ1-1; V: TRBV29-1; CDR3: CSVEASEAFF; DNA: TGCAGCGTTGAAGCCTCAGAAGCTTTCTTT
size: once; D: .; J: TRBJ1-1; V: TRBV10-2; CDR3: CASTPRGEGNTEAFF; DNA: TGCGCCAGCACTCCTCGGGGAGAGGGAAACACTGAAGCTTTCTTT
size: .; D: .; J: TRBJ1-5; V: TRBV19; CDR3: CATMETRTSNQPQHF; DNA: TGTGCCACTATGGAGACCCGGACGAGCAATCAGCCCCAGCATTTT
size: .; D: .; J: TRBJ1-4; V: TRBV19; CDR3: CASSIDDRLGGREKLFF; DNA: TGTGCCAGTAGTATAGACGACAGGCTTGGTGGAAGGGAAAAACTGTTTTTT
size: .; D: .; J: TRBJ2-5; V: TRBV5-1; CDR3: CASSNPTGQETQYF; DNA: TGCGCCAGCAGCAACCCGACGGGACAAGAGACCCAGTACTTC
size: .; D: .; J: TRBJ1-4; V: TRBV5-1; CDR3: CASSFRGANEKLFF; DNA: TGCGCCAGCAGCTTTCGGGGGGCTAATGAAAAACTGTTTTTT
size: .; D: .; J: TRBJ2-3; V: TRBV28; CDR3: CASRPSGTDTQYF; DNA: TGTGCCAGCAGGCCCTCAGGGACAGATACGCAGTATTTT
size: .; D: .; J: TRBJ1-3; V: TRBV9; CDR3: CASSSFGGARGNTIYF; DNA: TGTGCCAGCAGTTCATTCGGGGGGGCAAGAGGAAACACCATATATTTT
size: .; D: .; J: TRBJ1-4; V: TRBV27; CDR3: CASSRGAEKLFF; DNA: TGTGCCAGCAGTAGGGGCGCCGAAAAACTGTTTTTT